This T cell receptor (beta chain) was sequenced during a study of T cell repertoires in cytomegalovirus infection. TCRdb independently ran MiXCR on the reads; one entry per CDR3 protein. The profile shows about 180,000 distinct CDR3 sequences, approximately 14% of them singletons. V was clipped by 0 bases and J by 1 base, with 12 bases between them. CDR1 SQVTM and CDR2 ANQGSEA come from the germline V gene. The CDR3 totals 15 residues. The source is a human donor in good health (CMV status not recorded). Some clones in this sample may be carry-over from other donors' samples. The rearrangement links TRBV29-1 to TRBJ1-1; maybe TRBD1 (6 bases). What was sequenced was PBMCs. Written as DNA, the CDR3 is TGCAGCGTTGAAGATTGGGGGCAGGGGAACACTGAAGCTTTCTTT. It is translated as CSVEDWGQGNTEAFF.